This T cell receptor (beta chain) was captured in a study of cytomegalovirus exposure and HLA in healthy donors (dated by TCRdb to about 2017). Regarding the complete study: In an earlier analysis of 450 to 750 of the donors, 250 to 350 Gb of sequence data and 90 million to 120 million unique TCR beta sequences from roughly 190 million T cells were reported. Approximately 300 gigabases of sequencing data and 75 million to 85 million unique TCR sequences made up an early release that covered fewer than 650 HLA-typed donors. Of the roughly 400 genotyped donors, 65% to 90% were placed in the genetic ancestry cluster associated with self-reported Caucasian donors. The study aimed to test whether cataloging public T cell receptors could reveal signatures of past pathogen exposure. Using immunosequencing, the study profiled T cell repertoires from approximately 700 subjects and related those repertoires to cytomegalovirus serostatus. In addition to the first cohort of 666 subjects, a separate validation cohort of 130 or so different subjects was used. High-throughput TCR immunosequencing, statistical association of individual TCRs with disease status, and machine learning were combined to predict cytomegalovirus infection status. In a later analysis, previously published TCR beta repertoires from about 670 donors were re-analyzed and high-resolution HLA genotyping was added so that TCR occurrence patterns could be studied. The later analysis used no new phenotypic data to find candidate immune exposures, relying instead on TCR beta sequences and their occurrence across donors. An earlier analysis of 450 to 750 of the donors used high-throughput TCR beta sequencing to judge whether each TCR beta V gene segment behaved as functional or pseudogenic. Donor age, sex, ethnicity and CMV serostatus were compiled together with the repertoire data. A later genetic analysis took genome-wide SNP genotypes for about three fifths of the roughly 670 donors and used that subset as a discovery cohort. All discovery cohort repertoires had been generated on a single sequencing platform. HLA typing covered class I and class II loci at four-digit resolution. Typing coverage varied by locus: about 629-630 donors for A, B, C, DRB1 and DQB1; 522 for DQA1; over 600 for DPA1; under 490 for DPB1. Several DR-DQ haplotypes were handled as single units for association and clustering, since linkage in the cohort was strong. Among roughly 370 genotyped donors of the cohort, an average of approximately 240,000 unique TCR beta nucleotide sequences were sequenced per donor, around a sixth of them non-productive. Results the study describes overall, beyond this receptor: A later analysis found that most CMV-associated TCR beta chains appeared HLA-restricted, with HLA associations seemingly driven largely by CMV exposure. The earlier analysis of some 560 of the donors excluded roughly 17 rarely observed V segments, including chromosome 9 orphons, because counts were too low. A further reported finding was that TCR beta sequences accurately predicted the HLA-A and HLA-B alleles for most subjects in the first cohort. Some IMGT-functional V segments, including TRBV6-2 and TRBV6-3, could not be told apart with the 87-base-pair reads, so those segments were excluded. While some public TCRs were present in many individuals, most TCR sequences turned up only very rarely across donors. Correlated functional status among segregating V segments might reflect linkage disequilibrium, but an unknown experimental factor could not be ruled out. A later analysis associated about 17,000 TCR beta sequences with specific HLA alleles at a false discovery rate of 0.05. Compared with equally common non-associated chains, HLA-associated TCR beta chains in a later analysis were more clonally expanded and had lower generation probabilities. The sequencing pipeline was judged likely to have produced a cluster of highly shared sequence variants as a technical artifact. HLA typing was unavailable for some donors at each locus, so association tests used only the typed subset. CMV serostatus was the only immune exposure information available for the cohort. A few of the identified cytomegalovirus-associated TCR beta chains were confirmed in vitro to be specific for cytomegalovirus antigens. In a later genetic analysis, fewer N-insertions in productive TCRs were reported among donors in an Asian-associated ancestry cluster than the roughly 700-donor mean. In a later analysis, TCR association rates were found to vary across HLA loci, with the most associated TCRs seen for DRB1 alleles and the fewest for HLA-C alleles. In an earlier analysis of 587 of the donors, most TCR beta V segments appeared in productive rearrangements about 87% or about 30% of the time, broadly matching IMGT annotations. When HLA alleles, especially DR and DQ, strongly co-occurred, attributing TCR associations to individual alleles was difficult. In this cohort, only TCR beta chains were sequenced, and detectable features were limited by the absence of alpha or paired-chain data. The authors suggested that the approach could potentially be extended to other disease states and immunological phenotypes. The classifier was reported to diagnose cytomegalovirus status with high specificity and sensitivity in both the original cohort and the validation cohort. The presence/absence analyses assumed that sequencing depth was roughly uniform across donors, and that assumption may not be true. In the study, 164 TCR beta chains were listed as associated with cytomegalovirus. According to a later analysis, parvovirus B19, influenza, CMV and Epstein-Barr virus appeared linked to several top co-occurrence clusters. In a later genetic analysis, a missense DCLRE1C variant was associated with V-gene and J-gene trimming of TCR beta chains, and the association was replicated in an independent cohort.

Library method: the immunoSEQ multiplex PCR assay. The multiplex PCR relied on a mix of 60 forward primers for TCR Vbeta segments and 13 reverse primers for TCR Jbeta segments. The CDR3 region of rearranged TCR beta genes was amplified from genomic DNA with a multiplex PCR assay. The amplified TCR beta libraries were sequenced on the Illumina HiSeq System as 87-base-pair reads. The authors' analysis ran thus. A later analysis tallied around 82 million unique TCR beta chains across the roughly 610 repertoires, and about 10 million of those chains were shared by two or more donors. To remove PCR and sequencing errors, raw reads were error-corrected and collapsed into unique sequences using a nearest-neighbor algorithm that merged closely related sequences. Alignment of CDR3 sequences to IMGT reference sequences was used to assign V, D and J gene segments. For a sequence to be retained, a match of at least six nucleotides to both a V gene segment and a J gene segment was required. A rearrangement counted as productive if the CDR3 had no stop codons and remained in frame with V and J, and every other rearrangement counted as non-productive. CDR3 was defined by IMGT convention, running from the second conserved V-encoded cysteine to the conserved J-encoded phenylalanine. The earlier analysis of 450 to 750 of the donors excluded any sequence lacking an unambiguous match to a single V gene segment. In an earlier analysis of 587 of the donors, V segments were called functional above 56.7% productive rearrangements and were called segregating when the between-donor standard deviation exceeded 5%. A statistical classification framework was built to diagnose cytomegalovirus status from the catalog of TCR beta chain sequences. In a later analysis, V and J genes were assigned by comparing TCR nucleotide sequences against IMGT/GENE-DB human TR gene sequences. A later analysis assigned CDR3 sequences and most-parsimonious VDJ recombination scenarios with the TCRdist pipeline. In a later analysis, each TCR beta chain was defined by its CDR3 amino acid sequence together with its V-gene family, and reads lacking a unique V-gene family were excluded. In a later analysis, approximately 640 highly shared, low-generation-probability nucleotide sequences were removed to address suspected cross-contamination and a sequencing artifact. For each public chain, a later analysis derived a clonal expansion index from normalized ranks of inferred template counts within each repertoire. A later analysis computed generation probabilities with a VDJ recombination model fitted to out-of-frame rearrangements, and checked the results against IGoR. A later analysis scored TCR-TCR, TCR-HLA and TCR-CMV co-occurrence with hypergeometric tests, applying a repertoire-size bias correction to TCR pairs. To estimate false discovery rates, a later analysis permuted the HLA or CMV assignments 20 times. In a later analysis, co-occurring TCRs were grouped with DBSCAN, and TCRdist sequence similarity was added when clustering was performed within HLA-allele-positive subsets. For co-occurrence clustering, repertoires with fewer than 30,000 or more than 120,000 public chains were excluded, along with about five repertoires with anomalous nucleotide sharing. The table was pulled from immuneACCESS by TCRdb, which kept in-frame rearrangements only. Such tables lose some clones; where checked, under half of the loss comes from unresolved V genes, and the rest has no known cause. V and J calls and clone size are copied from that table; D and trimming were computed from the DNA. The sample's own table lists over 100,000 clones. Of the sample, over 1.5% is held by the ten largest clones.

CDR1 and CDR2, per the germline V gene, are MDHEN and SYDVKM. Including the terminal cysteine and phenylalanine, the CDR3 comprises 15 residues. The CDR3 DNA has 45 bases and is translated from base 1. V is cut by 8 bases and J by 3 bases, and the space between the germline ends is 16 bases. In total, 600 or so healthy bone marrow donors made up the cohort. At the time of sampling, every cohort member was nominally healthy, though immune exposures that went unrecorded were likely present. The donor tested CMV seronegative, placing the donor among the 350 or so seronegative members of the cohort. A peripheral blood sample was collected from each donor, and TCR beta sequencing was performed on peripheral blood mononuclear cells. The Qiagen DNeasy Blood Extraction Kit was used to extract genomic DNA from the blood cell samples. Turning to this clone: The specificity of this receptor is unknown.

The chain links TRBV28 with TRBJ2-2; no D segment can be confidently identified. This receptor was taken from a man aged 18 to 29 in good health and CMV-seronegative. The specimen was PBMCs. For the CDR3, the sequence is CASSIPRVDTGELFF. The DNA sequence reads TGTGCCAGCTCGATACCTCGGGTTGACACCGGGGAGCTGTTTTTT.